What follows describes a single TCR beta chain. The data originate from a study of shared clonotypes between healthy human individuals. TCRdb's copy holds only in-frame clones and misses some; the assay was immunoSEQ multiplex PCR. This table holds 2 million to 2.5 million clones, 90% to 95% found once. CDR1 and CDR2 from the germline V gene are SGHDT and YYEEEE. The CDR3 runs 11 residues. V shed 4 bases and J shed 6 bases, with 7 bases lying between them. This TCR was recovered from a man aged 18 to 35 in good health. Some clones in this sample may be carry-over from other donors' samples. The V and J genes are TRBV5-6 and TRBJ2-5; no clear D. Sequences were obtained from naive CD4+ T cells from PBMCs. Stated subset: CD45RA+ positively selected. The CDR3 region is CASSRLQTQYF. As DNA, the CDR3 is TGTGCCAGCAGCAGGTTACAGACCCAGTACTTC. The full variable domain, with the rest looked up from reference TRBV5-6 and TRBJ2-5, is DAGVTQSPTHLIKTRGQQVTLRCSPKSGHDTVSWYQQALGQGPQFIFQYYEEEERQRGNFPDRFSGHQFPNYSSELNVNALLLGDSALYLCASSRLQTQYFGPGTRLLVL.